This T cell receptor beta chain was sequenced in a study of blood T cell repertoires in COVID-19 (dated by TCRdb to between 2020 and 2021). Regarding the study in general: Samples covering the acute and convalescent phases of COVID-19 were provided by collaborators in the United States, Italy and Spain. The repertoires were released in a freely available public database intended as a resource for research on the immune response to SARS-CoV-2. Samples came from the ongoing ImmuneRACE study (first 160 participants) plus 1,254 subjects from 6 global collaborators. Where HLA class I and class II types were available, the types were taken from metadata supplied by the sample provider, not from assay-based typing. Nearly every sample came with metadata listing a de-identified subject ID, COVID-19 status, age in years and sex. Deeply sampled blood TCRbeta repertoires from subjects exposed to, actively infected with, or recovered from COVID-19 were included in the dataset. The material from the prospective study consisted of cDNA or gDNA derived from T cells, B-cell-depleted T cells, or PBMCs. The investigation overall reported the following: Clinical and demographic metadata were provided uncurated, with the amount varying by source and participant.

Collaborating institutions collected whole blood in K2EDTA tubes following their own protocols. For TCRbeta analysis, collaborator samples were shipped as frozen whole blood, as isolated PBMCs, or as DNA extracted from either sample type. For this clone: Its antigen specificity is not known. Within one base of it there is no much larger clone, and no base qualities were kept.

The germline V gene specifies SGHRS as CDR1 and YFSETQ as CDR2. The CDR3 contains 16 residues, cysteine and phenylalanine counted. Of the read, only the CDR3 DNA is kept; its 48 bases are in frame from base 1. V ends up 0 bases short and J 10 bases short, with an unmatched junction base count of 7. TCRbeta CDR3 regions were amplified from genomic DNA using the immunoSEQ Assay, a bias-controlled multiplex PCR. On the authors' methods: Nucleated cell counts per sample were estimated from amplification of reference gene primers within the assay. Sequence reads were collapsed and filtered to measure the absolute abundance of every unique TCRbeta CDR3 rearrangement. For each sample, productive Simpson clonality was calculated as the square root of Simpson's diversity index across productive rearrangements. TCRdb retrieved this table from immuneACCESS and kept in-frame rearrangements only. Not all clones are present; in checked studies, unresolved V genes account for under half, and no reason is known for the remainder. V and J calls and clone size are as listed in that table; D and trimming were resolved from the DNA. Present in this sample are 110,000 or so clones, around 90% of which were seen just once. The top ten hold roughly 2.5% of the sample.

The chain links TRBV5-1 with TRBJ1-6; the central 10 bases match TRBD1. What was sequenced was peripheral blood. This receptor was obtained from a human donor in a cohort sampled during active COVID-19. The CDR3 has the sequence CASSLGGTGVNSPLHF. At the DNA level, the sequence is TGCGCCAGCAGCTTGGGGGGGACAGGGGTAAACTCACCCCTCCACTTT.